The 3 T cell receptor beta chains below all came from one sample that was sequenced in a study of T cell responses to AZD1222 COVID-19 vaccine. The table came from immunoSEQ multiplex PCR; TCRdb's copy has only in-frame clones and leaves some out. The sample includes about 98,000 clones, 85% to 90% of them seen just once. Sample: peripheral blood, taken on day 0 of MenACWY control vaccination. Receptors originate from an adult in good health.

The chain links TRBV7-2 to TRBJ2-1; 9 bases fit TRBD1. The V and J ends lost 3 bases and 2 bases, in that order; junction bases with no gene match: 5. CDR3 size: 16 residues. CDR1 is SGHTA and CDR2 is FQGNSA in the germline V gene. This CDR3 reads CASSFGQGITYNEQFF. The CDR3 region has the DNA TGTGCCAGCAGCTTCGGACAGGGGATCACCTACAATGAGCAGTTCTTC.

A few counts support this clone. The chain links TRBV2 to TRBJ2-5, with 10 bases matching TRBD2. Germline CDR1 SNHLY, CDR2 FYNNEI. The V segment lost 7 bases and the J segment 3 bases; nucleotides outside the gene matches: 2. CDR3 length: 13 amino acids. The CDR3 nucleotides read TGTGCCAGCACCGGGACTAGCGAAGAGACCCAGTACTTC. Encoded protein: CASTGTSEETQYF.

The chain links TRBV4-2 to TRBJ2-1; unclear D gene. The CDR3 contains 13 residues. Germline V CDR1 and CDR2: LGHNA, YNFKEQ. V was clipped by 0 bases and J by 12 bases, with 12 bases between them. The chain's CDR3 is CASSQDKRGAQFF. Written as DNA, the CDR3 is TGTGCCAGCAGCCAAGATAAGCGTGGTGCGCAGTTCTTC.